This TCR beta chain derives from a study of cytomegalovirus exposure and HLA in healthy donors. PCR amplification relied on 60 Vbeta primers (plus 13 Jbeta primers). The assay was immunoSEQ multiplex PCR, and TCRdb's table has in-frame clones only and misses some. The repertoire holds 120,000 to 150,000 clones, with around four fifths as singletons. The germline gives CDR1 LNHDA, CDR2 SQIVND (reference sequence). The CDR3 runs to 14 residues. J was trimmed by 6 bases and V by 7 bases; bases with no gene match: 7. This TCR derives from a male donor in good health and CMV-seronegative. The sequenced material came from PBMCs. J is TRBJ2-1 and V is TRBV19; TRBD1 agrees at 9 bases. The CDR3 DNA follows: TGTGCCAGTAAAGGGACAGGGACCACCAATGAGCAGTTCTTC. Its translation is CASKGTGTTNEQFF. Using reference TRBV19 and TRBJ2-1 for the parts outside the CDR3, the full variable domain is DGGITQSPKYLFRKEGQNVTLSCEQNLNHDAMYWYRQDPGQGLRLIYYSQIVNDFQKGDIAEGYSVSREKKESFPLTVTSAQKNPTAFYLCASKGTGTTNEQFFGPGTRLTVL.